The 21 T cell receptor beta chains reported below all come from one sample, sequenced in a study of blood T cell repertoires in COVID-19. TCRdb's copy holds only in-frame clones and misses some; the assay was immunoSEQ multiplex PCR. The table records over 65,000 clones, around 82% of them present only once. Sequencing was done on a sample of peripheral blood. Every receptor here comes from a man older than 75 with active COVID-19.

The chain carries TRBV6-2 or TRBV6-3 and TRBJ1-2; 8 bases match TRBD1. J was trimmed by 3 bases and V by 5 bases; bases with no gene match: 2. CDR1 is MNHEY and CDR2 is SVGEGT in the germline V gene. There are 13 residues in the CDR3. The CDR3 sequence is CASSVTGDYGYTF. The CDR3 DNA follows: TGTGCCAGCAGTGTGACAGGGGACTATGGCTACACCTTC.

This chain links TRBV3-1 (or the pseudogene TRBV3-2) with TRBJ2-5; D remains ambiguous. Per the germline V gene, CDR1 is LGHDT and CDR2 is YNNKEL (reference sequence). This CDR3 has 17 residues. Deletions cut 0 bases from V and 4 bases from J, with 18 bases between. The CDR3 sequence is CASSQDKAVLSGETQYF. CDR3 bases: TGTGCCAGCAGCCAAGATAAAGCAGTTTTGTCAGGAGAGACCCAGTACTTC.

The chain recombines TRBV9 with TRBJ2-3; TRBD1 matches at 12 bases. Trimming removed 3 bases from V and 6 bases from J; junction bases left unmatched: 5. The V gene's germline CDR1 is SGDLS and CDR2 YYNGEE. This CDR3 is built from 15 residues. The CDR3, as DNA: TGTGCCAGCAGCGAGGGACAGGGGGCTACTGATACGCAGTATTTT. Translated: CASSEGQGATDTQYF. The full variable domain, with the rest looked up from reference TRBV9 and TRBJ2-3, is DSGVTQTPKHLITATGQRVTLRCSPRSGDLSVYWYQQSLDQGLQFLIQYYNGEERAKGNILERFSAQQFPDLHSELNLSSLELGDSALYFCASSEGQGATDTQYFGPGTRLTVL.

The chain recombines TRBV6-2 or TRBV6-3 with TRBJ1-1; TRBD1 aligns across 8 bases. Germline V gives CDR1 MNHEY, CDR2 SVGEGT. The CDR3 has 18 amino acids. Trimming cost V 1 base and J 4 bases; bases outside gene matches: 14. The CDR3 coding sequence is TGTGCCAGCAGTTACTTTGTCCGACAGGGGCGCGTCGGCACTGAAGCTTTCTTT. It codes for CASSYFVRQGRVGTEAFF.

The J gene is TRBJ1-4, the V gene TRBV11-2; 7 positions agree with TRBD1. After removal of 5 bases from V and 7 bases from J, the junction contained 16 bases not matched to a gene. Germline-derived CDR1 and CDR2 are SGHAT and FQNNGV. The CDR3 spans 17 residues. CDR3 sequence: CASSPTFGQGGSEKLFF. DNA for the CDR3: TGTGCCAGCAGCCCCACCTTCGGCCAGGGGGGTAGTGAAAAACTGTTTTTT.

In nucleotides, the CDR3 is TGTGCCACCAGCGTCTCGACAGGGGGCTTGGAGCAGTACTTC. Protein: CATSVSTGGLEQYF. This rearrangement joins TRBV15 to TRBJ2-7; TRBD1 aligns across 10 bases. The CDR3 covers 14 residues. V lost 5 bases and J lost 7; bases outside the gene matches: 8. The germline V gene encodes CDR1 LNHNV and CDR2 YYDKDF (reference sequence).

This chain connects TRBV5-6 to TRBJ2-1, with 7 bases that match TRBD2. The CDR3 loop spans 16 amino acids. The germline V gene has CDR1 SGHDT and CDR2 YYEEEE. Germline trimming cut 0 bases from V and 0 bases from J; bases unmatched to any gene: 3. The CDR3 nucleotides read TGTGCCAGCAGCTTGGTGTCGGGGGGCTCCTACAATGAGCAGTTCTTC. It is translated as CASSLVSGGSYNEQFF.

This CDR3 reads CASSDPIAGGRETQYF. The CDR3 nucleotides read TGTGCCAGCAGCGATCCCATAGCGGGGGGGAGGGAGACCCAGTACTTC. The gene calls are TRBV3-1 (or the pseudogene TRBV3-2) and TRBJ2-5; 11 nucleotides agree with TRBD2. V gave up 5 bases and J gave up 5 bases; unmatched junction bases: 10. CDR3 size: 16 residues. CDR1 LGHDT and CDR2 YNNKEL come from the germline V gene (reference sequence).

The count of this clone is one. The CDR3 coding sequence is TGTGCCAGCAGTTCTCGGGTACTAGCGAGTGGACTCTACTCCTACGAGCAGTACTTC. It encodes CASSSRVLASGLYSYEQYF. The genes are TRBV27 and TRBJ2-7; 7 bases agree with TRBD2. Per the germline V gene, CDR1 is MNHEY and CDR2 is SMNVEV (reference sequence). This CDR3 contains 19 residues. With V trimmed by 4 bases and J by 0 bases, 18 bases remained unmatched.

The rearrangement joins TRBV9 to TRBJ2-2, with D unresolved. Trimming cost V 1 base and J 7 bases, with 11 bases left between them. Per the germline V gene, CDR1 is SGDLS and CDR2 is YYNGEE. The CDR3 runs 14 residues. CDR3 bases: TGTGCCAGCAGCGTATCTTTCGGAGTCGGGGAGCTGTTTTTT. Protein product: CASSVSFGVGELFF.

The CDR3 nucleotides are TGTGCCTGGAGTGTACTATCAGGACAGGGGCGGTGGGAGACCCAGTACTTC. Translated: CAWSVLSGQGRWETQYF. The V and J genes are TRBV30 and TRBJ2-5, with 9 bases that match TRBD1. CDR1 and CDR2 from the germline V gene are GTSNPN and SVGIG (reference sequence). The CDR3 sequence is 17 residues long. Trimming cost V 0 bases and J 5 bases; bases outside gene matches: 13.

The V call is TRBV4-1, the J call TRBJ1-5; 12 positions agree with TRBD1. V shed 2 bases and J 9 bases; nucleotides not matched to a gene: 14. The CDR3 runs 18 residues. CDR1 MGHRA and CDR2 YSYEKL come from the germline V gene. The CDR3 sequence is CASSQTIYRDRGQRPQHF. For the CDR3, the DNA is TGCGCCAGCAGCCAAACGATTTACCGGGACAGGGGGCAGCGGCCCCAGCATTTT.

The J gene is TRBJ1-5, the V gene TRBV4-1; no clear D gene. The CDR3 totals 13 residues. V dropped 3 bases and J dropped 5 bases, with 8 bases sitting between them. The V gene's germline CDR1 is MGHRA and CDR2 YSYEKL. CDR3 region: CASSHQEYQPQHF. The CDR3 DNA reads TGCGCCAGCAGCCACCAAGAGTATCAGCCCCAGCATTTT.

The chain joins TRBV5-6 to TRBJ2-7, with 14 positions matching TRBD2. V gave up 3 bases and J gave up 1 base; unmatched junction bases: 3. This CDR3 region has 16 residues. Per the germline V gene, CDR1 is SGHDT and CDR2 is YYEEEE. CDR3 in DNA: TGTGCCAGCAGCTACGGACTAGCGGGAGGTTCCTACGAGCAGTACTTC. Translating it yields CASSYGLAGGSYEQYF.

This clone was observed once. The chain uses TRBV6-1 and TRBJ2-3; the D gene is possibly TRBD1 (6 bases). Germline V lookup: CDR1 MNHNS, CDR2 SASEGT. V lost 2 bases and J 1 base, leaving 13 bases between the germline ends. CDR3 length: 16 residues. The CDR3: CASSEPTGYGTDTQYF. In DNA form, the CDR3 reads TGTGCCAGCAGTGAACCCACAGGGTACGGCACAGATACGCAGTATTTT.

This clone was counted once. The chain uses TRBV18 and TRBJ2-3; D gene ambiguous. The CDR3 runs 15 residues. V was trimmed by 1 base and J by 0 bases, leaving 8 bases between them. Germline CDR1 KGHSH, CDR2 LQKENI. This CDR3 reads CASSPQAKSTDTQYF. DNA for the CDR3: TGTGCCAGCTCACCACAAGCTAAGAGCACAGATACGCAGTATTTT.

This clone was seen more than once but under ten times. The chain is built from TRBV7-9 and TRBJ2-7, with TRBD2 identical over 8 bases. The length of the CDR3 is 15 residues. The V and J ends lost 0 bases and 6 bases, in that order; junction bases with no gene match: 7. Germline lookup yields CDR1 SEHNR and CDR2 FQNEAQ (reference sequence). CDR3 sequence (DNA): TGTGCCAGCAGCTTAGCTAGCGGGATGGGGGGCGAGCAGTACTTC. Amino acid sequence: CASSLASGMGGEQYF.

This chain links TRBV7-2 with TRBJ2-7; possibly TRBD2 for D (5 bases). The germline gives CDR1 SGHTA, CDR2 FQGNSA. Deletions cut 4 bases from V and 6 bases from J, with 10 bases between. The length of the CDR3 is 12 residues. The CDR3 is CASSSDYGEQYF. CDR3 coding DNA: TGTGCCAGCAGCTCCGACTACGGCGAGCAGTACTTC.

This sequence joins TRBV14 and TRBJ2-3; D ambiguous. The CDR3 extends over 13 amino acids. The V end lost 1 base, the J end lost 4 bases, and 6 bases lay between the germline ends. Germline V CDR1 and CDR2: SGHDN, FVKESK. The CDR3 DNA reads TGTGCCAGCAGCCAAGTTCTTTCAGATACGCAGTATTTT. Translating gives CASSQVLSDTQYF.

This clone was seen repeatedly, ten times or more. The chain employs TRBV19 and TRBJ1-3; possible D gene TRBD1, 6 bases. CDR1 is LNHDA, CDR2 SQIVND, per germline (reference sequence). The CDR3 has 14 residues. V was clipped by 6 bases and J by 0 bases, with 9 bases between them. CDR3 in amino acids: CASSTGSSGNTIYF. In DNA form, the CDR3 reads TGTGCCAGTAGCACAGGGAGCTCTGGAAACACCATATATTTT. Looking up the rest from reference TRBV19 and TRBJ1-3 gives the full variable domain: DGGITQSPKYLFRKEGQNVTLSCEQNLNHDAMYWYRQDPGQGLRLIYYSQIVNDFQKGDIAEGYSVSREKKESFPLTVTSAQKNPTAFYLCASSTGSSGNTIYFGEGSWLTVV.

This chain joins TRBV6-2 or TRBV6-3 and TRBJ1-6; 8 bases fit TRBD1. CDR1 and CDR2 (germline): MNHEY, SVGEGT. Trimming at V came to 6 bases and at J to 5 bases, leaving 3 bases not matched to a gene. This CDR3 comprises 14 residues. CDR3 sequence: CASSPDRDNSPLHF. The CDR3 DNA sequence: TGTGCCAGCAGCCCGGACAGGGATAATTCACCCCTCCACTTT.